This T cell receptor beta chain was sequenced for a study of shared clonotypes between healthy human individuals. General study findings and limits: Tissues were not sampled, only blood, and their repertoires likely differ.

CD45RO-negative, CCR7-selected cells formed the naive CD8 fraction, which excluded terminally differentiated effector memory CD45RA+ cells. Concerning this clone itself: Its specificity is unknown.

Generated by immunoSEQ multiplex PCR, the TCRdb table keeps only in-frame clones and is missing some. The table includes about 700,000 clones, under 95% detected once. The V segment lost 4 bases and the J segment 2 bases; nucleotides outside the gene matches: 16. The CDR3 is 18 amino acids. Germline V CDR1 and CDR2: MDHEN, SYDVKM. The source material was naive CD8+ T cells sorted from blood. The rearrangement uses TRBV28 and TRBJ2-7, with 8 bases identical to TRBD1. This clonotype was sampled from a man aged 25 to 40 in good health. The CDR3 loop reads CASSSRAFRDRQPYEQYF. The CDR3 DNA follows: TGTGCCAGCAGTTCCAGGGCGTTTCGGGACAGGCAACCCTACGAGCAGTACTTC.